The TCR beta chain described here comes from a study of control samples from healthy donors and cancer patients. Germline values: CDR1 SNHLY, CDR2 FYNNEI. Trimming took 9 bases from V and 4 from J; bases not matched to a gene: 7. This CDR3 contains 14 residues. Clones were sequenced by immunoSEQ multiplex PCR, and TCRdb holds only the in-frame ones, with some missing. The data hold around 70,000 clones, with around 93% observed a single time. The chain links TRBV2 to TRBJ1-1, with TRBD1 identical over 11 bases. The TCR sequence derives from a woman aged 25 to 39 in good health. Sequencing input: blood. CDR3 residues: CARSPGTGGTEAFF. The DNA of the CDR3 is TGTGCCAGATCCCCCGGGACAGGGGGCACTGAAGCTTTCTTT.